This T cell receptor beta chain was profiled in a study of neoadjuvant anti-PD-1 for oral cavity cancer. For the study at large: Around day 43, patients without progression received a fourth nivolumab dose before surgery. Broader study findings: Each response group had just a few patients in TCR analyses.

Libraries were prepared by immunoSEQ multiplex PCR; TCRdb keeps only in-frame clonotypes and omits some of them. The sample includes 63,000 or so clones, approximately 87% of them seen just once. From germline, CDR1 is LNHNV and CDR2 YYDKDF (reference sequence). Trimming cost V 5 bases and J 3 bases; bases outside gene matches: 9. This CDR3 region has 15 residues. Remarks on this clone: Its specificity is not known.

Time point given: after neoadjuvant nivolumab, at surgical resection. Sequencing was performed on PBMCs, taken after nivolumab (anti-PD-1) treatment. The chain carries TRBV15 and TRBJ2-7, with 8 bases fitting TRBD1. The source is a person aged 35 to 85 with oral cavity squamous cell carcinoma. Here the CDR3 DNA reads TGTGCCACCAGCGCCGACAGGGGCGCCTTCTACGAGCAGTACTTC. Its translation: CATSADRGAFYEQYF.